The 25 T cell receptor beta chains below were found in one sample sequenced in a study of T cells in Graves' hyperthyroidism and ophthalmopathy. Amplified TCR beta CDR3 regions came from RNA transcripts. The HTBI set primed first-round TCR CDR3 RT-PCR. TCRdb reprocessed the multiplex PCR reads with MiXCR, giving one entry per CDR3 protein. This sample has 300,000 to 450,000 distinct CDR3 sequences, with 20% to 25% found just once. Sequencing input: blood. These receptors all come from a man aged 50 or older with Graves' hyperthyroidism.

This chain connects TRBV12-3 or TRBV12-4 to TRBJ1-1; D might be TRBD1 (6 bases). The ends were cut back, 6 bases at V and 1 base at J, with 15 bases in the middle. CDR3 size: 15 residues. The chain's CDR3 is CASRTRQAQNTEAFF. DNA of the CDR3: TGTGCCAGCAGGACCCGACAGGCGCAGAACACTGAAGCTTTCTTT.

The chain combines TRBV20-1 with TRBJ2-2; 8 bases line up with TRBD2. From germline, CDR1 is DFQATT and CDR2 SNEGSKA (reference sequence). CDR3 size: 14 residues. Losses at the gene ends were 3 bases for V and 8 bases for J; bases not matched to a gene: 8. CDR3 DNA: TGCAGTGCTAGTGGGACTAGGGGAGGTGGGGAGCTGTTTTTT. Protein: CSASGTRGGGELFF.

The rearrangement links TRBV6-1 to TRBJ2-1, with TRBD2 identical over 12 bases. The trim removed 7 bases at V and 15 bases at J, leaving 4 bases unmatched. This CDR3 has 11 amino acids. The V gene's germline CDR1 is MNHNS and CDR2 SASEGT. CDR3 nucleotide sequence: TGTGCCAGCATGGGGACTAGCGGGCGGTTCTTC. Its protein product is CASMGTSGRFF.

This clonotype has only a few counts. The rearrangement links TRBV6-1 to TRBJ2-7; D remains ambiguous. This CDR3 is built from 12 residues. The germline gives CDR1 MNHNS, CDR2 SASEGT. V was pared by 3 bases and J by 3 bases, with 6 bases between. The CDR3 coding sequence is TGTGCCAGCAGTGATTTTGGCTACGAGCAGTACTTC. Residues: CASSDFGYEQYF.

The CDR3 nucleotides read TGTGCCACCAGCAGAGATCAGACTAGGTACGAGCAGTACTTC. Amino acid sequence: CATSRDQTRYEQYF. The J gene is TRBJ2-7, the V gene TRBV15; the D gene is possibly TRBD2 (6 bases). Germline CDR1 is LNHNV and CDR2 is YYDKDF (reference sequence). This CDR3 has 14 residues. V lost 0 bases and J 4 bases, leaving 10 bases between the germline ends.

This clonotype has a handful of counts. J is TRBJ1-4 and V is TRBV5-6; D gene unclear. This CDR3 region has 13 residues. Trimming shortened V by 1 base and J by 5 bases, and 6 bases separated the two germline ends. Germline CDR1 reads SGHDT; CDR2 reads YYEEEE. CDR3 in amino acids: CASSLPGNEKLFF. Written as DNA, the CDR3 is TGTGCCAGCAGCTTGCCGGGGAATGAAAAACTGTTTTTT.

This chain's CDR3 is CASSRLASTDTQYF. CDR3 in DNA: TGTGCCAGCAGCCGACTAGCGAGCACAGATACGCAGTATTTT. This chain uses TRBV7-9 with TRBJ2-3, with 8 bases that match TRBD2. The V segment lost 5 bases and the J segment 0 bases; nucleotides outside the gene matches: 1. The length of the CDR3 is 14 residues. Per the germline V gene, CDR1 is SEHNR and CDR2 is FQNEAQ (reference sequence).

The gene calls are TRBV6-1 and TRBJ2-3; tentatively, D is TRBD2 (6 bases). Germline V lookup: CDR1 MNHNS, CDR2 SASEGT. This CDR3 is 13 amino acids long. Trimming removed 4 bases at V and 10 bases at J, with 15 bases between. CDR3 coding DNA: TGTGCCAGCAGTGCAGTCCTGCGGGATGCGCAGTATTTT. Translation: CASSAVLRDAQYF.

In its sample, this clonotype was seen a few times. A read error may explain this, as a much larger clone is one base away. V and J are TRBV28 and TRBJ2-1; possible D gene TRBD1, 6 bases. Deletions cut 6 bases from V and 5 bases from J, with 14 bases between. CDR1 is MDHEN and CDR2 is SYDVKM in the germline V gene. This CDR3 has 14 residues. The CDR3 nucleotides read TGTGCCAGCAGAGCCGGGACACTCAACAATGAGCAGTTCTTC. This translates into CASRAGTLNNEQFF.

The chain links TRBV6-1 to TRBJ1-4, with D perhaps matching TRBD1 (6 bases). Germline V gives CDR1 MNHNS, CDR2 SASEGT. Deletions cut 1 base from V and 7 bases from J, with 13 bases between. There are 15 residues in the CDR3. The CDR3 loop is CASSEDGGRFEKLFF. The CDR3, as DNA: TGTGCCAGCAGTGAAGATGGGGGGCGTTTTGAAAAACTGTTTTTT.

This clonotype was counted a few times. The genes are TRBV4-2 and TRBJ1-1, with D tentatively TRBD1 (5 bases). V gave up 7 bases and J gave up 2 bases, with 14 bases separating them. The V gene's germline CDR1 is LGHNA and CDR2 YNFKEQ. The CDR3 sequence is 14 residues long. CDR3 sequence: CASTTGRLNTEAFF. CDR3 nucleotides: TGTGCCAGCACAACGGGACGGCTAAACACTGAAGCTTTCTTT.

This clonotype was observed at least ten times. V gene TRBV11-2 combines with J gene TRBJ2-7; 8 nucleotides agree with TRBD1. V shed 5 bases, J shed 4 bases, and the junction held 13 bases outside the gene matches. Looked up from germline, CDR1 is SGHAT and CDR2 is FQNNGV. This CDR3 is 16 amino acids long. CDR3 bases: TGTGCCAGCAGCAATGGCAGGGGGCGACAAGGTTACGAGCAGTACTTC. This sequence encodes CASSNGRGRQGYEQYF.

This clonotype was found many times. The chain is built from TRBV11-2 and TRBJ2-7; unclear D gene. The CDR3 sequence is 15 residues long. Germline loops: CDR1 SGHAT, CDR2 FQNNGV. V gave up 2 bases and J gave up 2 bases, with 13 bases separating them. CDR3 nucleotides: TGTGCCAGCAGCTTAACCGACATAAGCGCCTACGAGCAGTACTTC. As protein: CASSLTDISAYEQYF.

Only a few counts were recorded for this clonotype. The genes are TRBV12-3 or TRBV12-4 and TRBJ1-1; possible D gene TRBD1, 5 bases. With 3 bases removed from V and 9 bases from J, the gap between germline ends came to 11 bases. CDR3 length: 12 amino acids. The CDR3: CASSFAGSKAFF. The CDR3 DNA reads TGTGCCAGCAGTTTCGCAGGGTCTAAAGCTTTCTTT.

The V gene is TRBV11-2, the J gene TRBJ2-1; the D is unclear. CDR1 SGHAT and CDR2 FQNNGV come from the germline V gene. Trimming stripped 1 base from V and 6 bases from J, with 13 bases between. The CDR3 totals 15 residues. The CDR3 is CASSLGTRNVNEQFF. CDR3 coding DNA: TGTGCCAGCAGCTTAGGGACCAGGAACGTCAATGAGCAGTTCTTC.

The chain is built from TRBV6-5 and TRBJ1-5; D unresolved. The CDR3 is made up of 17 amino acids. CDR1 and CDR2 from the germline V gene are MNHEY and SVGAGI. V was cut by 2 bases and J by 0 bases, with 14 bases left in between. The CDR3 nucleotides read TGTGCCAGCAGTTACGGGCAGCCATCCTCTAGCAATCAGCCCCAGCATTTT. Translating gives CASSYGQPSSSNQPQHF.

This clonotype was observed a handful of times. This chain links TRBV27 with TRBJ2-3; 13 bases match TRBD2. Germline V gene sequence: CDR1 MNHEY, CDR2 SMNVEV (reference sequence). Trimming took 7 bases from V and 1 from J; bases not matched to a gene: 5. The CDR3 is 16 amino acids. The CDR3 sequence: CASTLGTSGGTDTQYF. Written as DNA, the CDR3 is TGTGCCAGCACCTTAGGGACTAGCGGGGGCACAGATACGCAGTATTTT.

This sequence joins TRBV24-1 and TRBJ2-1; 9 bases fit TRBD1. The germline V gene encodes CDR1 KGHDR and CDR2 SFDVKD. J was trimmed by 4 bases and V by 4 bases; bases with no gene match: 7. This CDR3 is built from 16 residues. CDR3 nucleotide sequence: TGTGCCACCAGTGACCGTACAGGGGGCTCTTACAATGAGCAGTTCTTC. Translated, it gives CATSDRTGGSYNEQFF.

This clonotype was counted between two and nine times. The chain couples TRBV29-1 to TRBJ1-5; 10 bases are shared with TRBD1. Germline V gene lookup returns CDR1 SQVTM and CDR2 ANQGSEA. The CDR3 runs 14 residues. V shed 5 bases, J shed 3 bases, and the junction held 4 bases outside the gene matches. The CDR3 DNA reads TGCAGCGTTTCGGGACAGGGGTCCAATCAGCCCCAGCATTTT. The encoded protein is CSVSGQGSNQPQHF.

This chain connects TRBV20-1 to TRBJ2-2, with TRBD1 matching over 10 bases. This CDR3 is 16 amino acids long. V shed 0 bases and J 4 bases; nucleotides not matched to a gene: 5. Germline CDR1 and CDR2: DFQATT and SNEGSKA (reference sequence). In DNA, the CDR3 is TGCAGTGCTAGAGACGGGAGGACAGGGGGCACCGGGGAGCTGTTTTTT. It yields the protein CSARDGRTGGTGELFF.

This clonotype was picked up a small number of times. This chain uses TRBV2 with TRBJ2-5; TRBD2 matches at 8 bases. This CDR3 comprises 13 residues. J lost 5 bases, V lost 8 bases, and 7 bases had no gene match. Germline loops: CDR1 SNHLY, CDR2 FYNNEI. The CDR3 DNA is TGTGCCAGCGCGAGCGGGAGACAGGAGACCCAGTACTTC. This sequence encodes CASASGRQETQYF.

The gene calls are TRBV12-3 or TRBV12-4 and TRBJ2-7; 8 bases are shared with TRBD1. The CDR3 is 12 residues long. After removal of 2 bases from V and 12 bases from J, the junction contained 6 bases not matched to a gene. CDR3 protein: CASSLRQGWLYF. CDR3 bases: TGTGCCAGCAGTTTAAGACAGGGGTGGCTGTACTTC.

The chain recombines TRBV6-1 with TRBJ2-2; weak D call: TRBD1 (7 bases). The germline gives CDR1 MNHNS, CDR2 SASEGT. This CDR3 has 14 residues. V was clipped by 5 bases and J by 4 bases, with 11 bases between them. The CDR3 here is CASSPGGTTGELFF. As DNA, the CDR3 is TGTGCCAGCAGTCCAGGGGGGACCACCGGGGAGCTGTTTTTT.

This clonotype was seen once. The rearrangement links TRBV30 to TRBJ2-1, with 7 bases that match TRBD1. CDR1 GTSNPN and CDR2 SVGIG come from the germline V gene (reference sequence). Trimming took 3 bases from V and 7 from J; bases not matched to a gene: 3. CDR3 length equals 12 residues. CDR3 DNA sequence: TGTGCCTGGAGCCTCAGGGGGAATGAGCAGTTCTTC. It translates to CAWSLRGNEQFF.

The rearrangement links TRBV5-1 to TRBJ1-2, with D uncertain. Deletions cut 0 bases from V and 4 bases from J, with 10 bases between. This CDR3 has 14 amino acids. The germline V gene encodes CDR1 SGHRS and CDR2 YFSETQ. CDR3 nucleotides: TGCGCCAGCAGCTTGGGGGAGGGCGTCTATGGCTACACCTTC. Translating it yields CASSLGEGVYGYTF.